This T cell receptor (beta chain) came from a study of neurological immune-mediated disorders. Germline CDR1 SGHRS, CDR2 YFSETQ. After removal of 0 bases from V and 5 bases from J, the junction contained 7 bases not matched to a gene. The CDR3 sequence is 15 residues long. TCRdb reprocessed the 5' RACE reads via MiXCR and lists one record per CDR3 protein. The data contain under 80,000 distinct CDR3 sequences, about 9.7% of them seen just once; the ten biggest clones take up 1.5% to 2%. Sequencing was performed on PBMCs. The chain combines TRBV5-1 with TRBJ2-7; 8 nucleotides agree with TRBD1. The sequence came from a man between 45 and 60 years old in good health. The CDR3 DNA reads as TGCGCCAGCAGCTTGGCCGGGGACAGGACCAACGAGCAGTACTTC. Its translation: CASSLAGDRTNEQYF. The variable domain in full, completed from reference TRBV5-1 and TRBJ2-7, reads KAGVTQTPRYLIKTRGQQVTLSCSPISGHRSVSWYQQTPGQGLQFLFEYFSETQRNKGNFPGRFSGRQFSNSRSEMNVSTLELGDSALYLCASSLAGDRTNEQYFGPGTRLTVT.